This T cell receptor beta chain was obtained from a study of radiation and T cells in renal cell carcinoma. Study results and limitations: Baseline intratumoral clonotype presence is unknown without pretreatment biopsies. In blood, top tumor clones expanded by 2 weeks, shrinking by 4.

Deletions cut 0 bases from V and 0 bases from J, with 5 bases between. CDR1 SGHVS and CDR2 FQNEAQ come from the germline V gene. CDR3 length equals 14 residues. Only in-frame clones appear in the TCRdb table, and some are missing; sequencing was by immunoSEQ multiplex PCR. The table includes about 150,000 clones, approximately 90% detected once. Time point: baseline pretreatment blood. Treatment here: 15 Gy SBRT to primary tumor, nephrectomy 4 weeks later. Serial blood draws occurred at baseline and 2 and 4 weeks post-SBRT. Clear cell pathology was present in this patient's renal cell carcinoma. This clone was found a few times. What it recognizes is unknown.

The gene calls are TRBV7-8 and TRBJ1-1, with D unclear. This sample comprised blood, obtained from a patient whose treatment included radiotherapy and nephrectomy. This clonotype was obtained from a woman aged 45 to 65 with renal cell carcinoma. The CDR3 loop reads CASSLAALNTEAFF. In DNA, the CDR3 is TGTGCCAGCAGCTTAGCGGCTCTGAACACTGAAGCTTTCTTT.